These T cell receptor beta chains were read from a single sample in a study of vaccination effects on CD4 cells after COVID-19. Their antigens remain unidentified. Method: immunoSEQ multiplex PCR; TCRdb's copy keeps in-frame clones and lacks some. This repertoire shows 45,000 to 60,000 clones, more than 60% found once; its top ten account for less than 4%. The material was CD4+ T cells from PBMCs cultured without peptide, obtained before COVID-19 vaccination. The receptor set was obtained from a human donor who received a COVID-19 vaccine. CDR3s include the opening cysteine and the closing phenylalanine or tryptophan. D genes are given only for firm matches.

v_gene: TRBV20-1
d_gene: -
j_gene: TRBJ2-5
CDR3aa: CSARKGETQYF
CDR3nt: TGCAGTGCTAGAAAGGGGGAGACCCAGTACTTC

v_gene: TRBV6-1
d_gene: -
j_gene: TRBJ1-5
CDR3aa: CASSEGVGGNQPQHF
CDR3nt: TGTGCCAGCAGTGAAGGTGTGGGGGGCAATCAGCCCCAGCATTTT

v_gene: TRBV5-4
d_gene: -
j_gene: TRBJ2-1
CDR3aa: CASSSGPATYNEQFF
CDR3nt: TGTGCCAGCAGCTCTGGACCCGCTACCTACAATGAGCAGTTCTTC

v_gene: TRBV12-3/TRBV12-4
d_gene: -
j_gene: TRBJ1-1
CDR3aa: CASTQEIGAEAFF
CDR3nt: TGTGCCAGCACCCAGGAGATTGGGGCTGAAGCTTTCTTT

v_gene: TRBV5-6
d_gene: TRBD2
j_gene: TRBJ2-5
CDR3aa: CASSLLAGLAGGEETQYF
CDR3nt: TGTGCCAGCAGCCTTTTGGCAGGACTAGCGGGGGGAGAAGAGACCCAGTACTTC

v_gene: TRBV27
d_gene: -
j_gene: TRBJ2-2
CDR3aa: CASSLTDSRNRELFF
CDR3nt: TGTGCCAGCAGTTTAACGGACAGCCGCAACCGGGAGCTGTTTTTT

v_gene: TRBV6-5
d_gene: TRBD2
j_gene: TRBJ2-2
CDR3aa: CASSSSGGFSGELFF
CDR3nt: TGTGCCAGCAGTTCTAGCGGGGGCTTCTCCGGGGAGCTGTTTTTT

v_gene: TRBV7-9
d_gene: TRBD2
j_gene: TRBJ2-1
CDR3aa: CASSPDPSGFHNEQFF
CDR3nt: TGTGCCAGCAGCCCGGATCCTAGCGGTTTCCACAATGAGCAGTTCTTC

v_gene: TRBV10-1
d_gene: -
j_gene: TRBJ2-3
CDR3aa: CASSELTGGGTDTQYF
CDR3nt: TGCGCCAGCAGTGAGCTAACAGGGGGGGGGACAGATACGCAGTATTTT

v_gene: TRBV3-1/TRBV3-2
d_gene: -
j_gene: TRBJ2-6
CDR3aa: CASSQRAGANVLTF
CDR3nt: TGTGCCAGCAGCCAGAGGGCTGGGGCCAACGTCCTGACTTTC

v_gene: TRBV4-3
d_gene: -
j_gene: TRBJ1-1
CDR3aa: CASSARGVNTEAFF
CDR3nt: TGCGCCAGCAGCGCCCGAGGAGTGAACACTGAAGCTTTCTTT

v_gene: TRBV4-3
d_gene: TRBD2
j_gene: TRBJ2-3
CDR3aa: CASSTRLAGTDTQYF
CDR3nt: TGCGCCAGCAGCACCCGACTAGCAGGAACAGATACGCAGTATTTT

v_gene: TRBV7-3
d_gene: TRBD2
j_gene: TRBJ2-2
CDR3aa: CASSLTGGLLAGELFF
CDR3nt: TGTGCCAGCAGCTTGACGGGGGGGCTGTTAGCCGGGGAGCTGTTTTTT

v_gene: TRBV3-1/TRBV3-2
d_gene: -
j_gene: TRBJ1-6
CDR3aa: CASSRTGYYNSPLHF
CDR3nt: TGTGCCAGCAGCCGTACAGGATACTATAATTCACCCCTCCACTTT